These 10 T cell receptor beta chains originate from one sample sequenced in a study of blood T cell repertoires in COVID-19. Libraries were prepared by immunoSEQ multiplex PCR; TCRdb keeps only in-frame clonotypes and omits some of them. The sample includes under 130,000 clones, approximately 81% of them seen just once. Material for sequencing was peripheral blood. These receptors all come from a man older than 75 with acute or convalescent COVID-19.

The chain employs TRBV29-1 and TRBJ2-3; TRBD2 matches at 9 bases. Germline loops: CDR1 SQVTM, CDR2 ANQGSEA. V was clipped by 5 bases and J by 0 bases; unmatched bases: 9. The CDR3 sequence is 16 residues long. Here the CDR3 DNA reads TGCAGCGTTCAGCGGCTAGCGGGGCCCAGCACAGATACGCAGTATTTT. As protein: CSVQRLAGPSTDTQYF.

The chain has TRBV5-1 and TRBJ2-1; D perhaps matches TRBD2 (6 bases). CDR1 SGHRS and CDR2 YFSETQ come from the germline V gene. The CDR3 sequence is 16 residues long. V was clipped by 1 base and J by 2 bases, with 13 bases between them. CDR3 protein: CASSLSAGTAYNEQFF. The CDR3 DNA follows: TGCGCCAGCAGCTTGTCGGCGGGAACGGCCTACAATGAGCAGTTCTTC.

This chain connects TRBV29-1 to TRBJ1-3, with unresolved D. The germline V and J ends were trimmed by 4 bases and 4 bases, with 2 bases remaining between them. CDR1 and CDR2 from the germline V gene are SQVTM and ANQGSEA. The CDR3 consists of 10 residues. CDR3 sequence (DNA): TGCAGCGTTGTAGGAAACACCATATATTTT. Its protein product is CSVVGNTIYF.

The chain employs TRBV5-4 and TRBJ1-3, with no clear D. The CDR3 runs to 15 residues. The ends were cut back, 0 bases at V and 0 bases at J, with 7 bases in the middle. Germline values: CDR1 SGHNT, CDR2 YYREEE (reference sequence). CDR3 coding DNA: TGTGCCAGCAGCTTGGCCTCACTCTCTGGAAACACCATATATTTT. Its translation is CASSLASLSGNTIYF.

The gene calls are TRBV5-1 and TRBJ2-7; TRBD1 agrees at 8 bases. V trimming: 2 bases; J trimming: 3 bases; junction bases outside the gene matches: 4. Looked up from germline, CDR1 is SGHRS and CDR2 is YFSETQ. The CDR3 consists of 14 residues. The CDR3 spells CASSFPGQVYEQYF. Written as DNA, the CDR3 is TGCGCCAGCAGCTTCCCGGGACAGGTCTACGAGCAGTACTTC.

The table lists this clone with a count of one. This chain connects TRBV14 to TRBJ2-7; the match to TRBD1 covers 7 bases. Losses at the gene ends were 5 bases for V and 2 bases for J; bases not matched to a gene: 3. The CDR3 is 13 amino acids. Germline V gene sequence: CDR1 SGHDN, CDR2 FVKESK. The CDR3 is CASSKDRTYEQYF. The CDR3, as DNA: TGTGCCAGCAGCAAGGACAGGACCTACGAGCAGTACTTC.

The rearrangement links TRBV7-6 to TRBJ1-1; D is perhaps TRBD1 (5 bases). Germline CDR1 and CDR2: SGHVS and FNYEAQ. Between the trimmed V and J ends, which lost 1 base and 4 bases, there was a span of 22 bases. The CDR3 contains 18 residues. The CDR3 sequence is CASSLVVRDYALSTEAFF. CDR3 DNA: TGTGCCAGCAGCTTAGTTGTCAGGGACTATGCTCTCAGCACTGAAGCTTTCTTT.

This clone appeared a few times. This sequence joins TRBV7-8 and TRBJ1-3, with D maybe TRBD1 (5 bases). This CDR3 contains 16 residues. Germline V gene data show CDR1 as SGHVS and CDR2 as FQNEAQ. Trimming cost V 2 bases and J 0 bases, with 11 bases left between them. The DNA for the CDR3 is TGTGCCAGCAGCTTATACAGGCCTCTCTCTGGAAACACCATATATTTT. Amino acid sequence: CASSLYRPLSGNTIYF.

This clone came up a few times. The V and J genes are TRBV7-6 and TRBJ2-7, with 7 bases aligning to TRBD2. With V trimmed by 1 base and J by 2 bases, 5 bases remained unmatched. The CDR3 runs 15 residues. CDR1 SGHVS and CDR2 FNYEAQ come from the germline V gene. CDR3 in DNA: TGTGCCAGCAGCTTAGGGCTAGCGGACACCTACGAGCAGTACTTC. This translates into CASSLGLADTYEQYF.

CDR3 nucleotides: TGTGCCAGCAGCCCCAGGGTAGCGAACACTGAAGCTTTCTTT. It codes for CASSPRVANTEAFF. The V call is TRBV7-9, the J call TRBJ1-1; D is perhaps TRBD1 (5 bases). The ends were cut back, 5 bases at V and 1 base at J, with 11 bases in the middle. The CDR3 has 14 amino acids. Looked up from germline, CDR1 is SEHNR and CDR2 is FQNEAQ (reference sequence).